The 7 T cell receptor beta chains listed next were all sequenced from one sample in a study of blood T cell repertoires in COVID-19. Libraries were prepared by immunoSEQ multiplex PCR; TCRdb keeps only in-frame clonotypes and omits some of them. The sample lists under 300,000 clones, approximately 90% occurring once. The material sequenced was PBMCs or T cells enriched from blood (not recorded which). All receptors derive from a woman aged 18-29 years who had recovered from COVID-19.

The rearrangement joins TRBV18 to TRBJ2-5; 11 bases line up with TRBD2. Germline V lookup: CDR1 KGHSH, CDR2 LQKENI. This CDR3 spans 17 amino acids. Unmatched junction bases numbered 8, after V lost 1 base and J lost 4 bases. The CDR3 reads CASSPLSGGAVGETQYF. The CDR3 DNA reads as TGTGCCAGCTCACCACTTAGCGGGGGGGCTGTCGGAGAGACCCAGTACTTC. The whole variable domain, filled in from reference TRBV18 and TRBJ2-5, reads NAGVMQNPRHLVRRRGQEARLRCSPMKGHSHVYWYRQLPEEGLKFMVYLQKENIIDESGMPKERFSAEFPKEGPSILRIQQVVRGDSAAYFCASSPLSGGAVGETQYFGPGTRLLVL.

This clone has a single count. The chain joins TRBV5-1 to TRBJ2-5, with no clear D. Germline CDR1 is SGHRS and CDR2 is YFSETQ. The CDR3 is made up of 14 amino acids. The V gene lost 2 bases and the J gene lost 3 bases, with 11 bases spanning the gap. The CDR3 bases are TGCGCCAGCAGCTTTTCGAGCAGCGAAGAGACCCAGTACTTC. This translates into CASSFSSSEETQYF.

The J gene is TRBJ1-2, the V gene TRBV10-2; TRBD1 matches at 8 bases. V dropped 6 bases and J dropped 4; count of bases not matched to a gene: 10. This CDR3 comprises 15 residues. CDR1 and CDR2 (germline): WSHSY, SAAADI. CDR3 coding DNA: TGCGCCAGCAGAGTGCAGGGGGCGCGTGTCTATGGCTACACCTTC. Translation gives CASRVQGARVYGYTF.

The CDR3 is CASSREAPPTGLPYEQYF. As DNA, the CDR3 is TGCGCCAGCAGCCGAGAAGCACCTCCGACAGGGCTTCCCTACGAGCAGTACTTC. The chain recombines TRBV4-1 with TRBJ2-7; TRBD1 matches at 7 bases. Germline V CDR1 and CDR2: MGHRA, YSYEKL. The CDR3 runs to 18 residues. The ends lost 4 bases at V and 2 bases at J; junction bases unmatched: 17.

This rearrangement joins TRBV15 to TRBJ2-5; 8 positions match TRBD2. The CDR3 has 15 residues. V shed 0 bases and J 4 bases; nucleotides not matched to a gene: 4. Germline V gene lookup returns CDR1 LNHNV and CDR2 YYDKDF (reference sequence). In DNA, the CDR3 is TGTGCCACCAGCAGAGATAATAGCGGGACAGAGACCCAGTACTTC. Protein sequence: CATSRDNSGTETQYF.

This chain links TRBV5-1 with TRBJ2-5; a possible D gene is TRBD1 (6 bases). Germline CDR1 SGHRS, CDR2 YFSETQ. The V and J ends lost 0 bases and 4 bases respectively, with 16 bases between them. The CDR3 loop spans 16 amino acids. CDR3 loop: CASSLAGTLILETQYF. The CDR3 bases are TGCGCCAGCAGCTTGGCCGGGACACTCATACTAGAGACCCAGTACTTC.

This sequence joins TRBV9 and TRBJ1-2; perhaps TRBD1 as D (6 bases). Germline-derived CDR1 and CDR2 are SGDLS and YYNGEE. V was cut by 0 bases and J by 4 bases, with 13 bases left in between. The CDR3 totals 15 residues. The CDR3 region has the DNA TGTGCCAGCAGCGTAGATCCCGGGACACTCTATGGCTACACCTTC. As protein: CASSVDPGTLYGYTF.